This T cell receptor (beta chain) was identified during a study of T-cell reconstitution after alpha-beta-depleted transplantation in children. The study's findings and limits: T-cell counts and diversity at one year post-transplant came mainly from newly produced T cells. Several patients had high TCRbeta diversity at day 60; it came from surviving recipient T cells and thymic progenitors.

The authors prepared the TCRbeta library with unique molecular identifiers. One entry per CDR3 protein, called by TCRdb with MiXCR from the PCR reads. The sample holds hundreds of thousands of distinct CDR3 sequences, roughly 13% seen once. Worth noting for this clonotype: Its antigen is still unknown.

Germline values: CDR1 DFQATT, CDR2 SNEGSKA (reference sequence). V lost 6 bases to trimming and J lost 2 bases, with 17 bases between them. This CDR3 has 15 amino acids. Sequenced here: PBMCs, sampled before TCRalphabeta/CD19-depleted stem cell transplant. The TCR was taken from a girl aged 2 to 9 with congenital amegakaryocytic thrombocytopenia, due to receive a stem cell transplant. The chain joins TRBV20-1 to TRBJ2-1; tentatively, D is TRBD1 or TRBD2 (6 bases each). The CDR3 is CSAEGGTRAYNEQFF. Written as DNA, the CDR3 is TGCAGTGCAGAAGGGGGGACACGCGCCTACAATGAGCAGTTCTTC.